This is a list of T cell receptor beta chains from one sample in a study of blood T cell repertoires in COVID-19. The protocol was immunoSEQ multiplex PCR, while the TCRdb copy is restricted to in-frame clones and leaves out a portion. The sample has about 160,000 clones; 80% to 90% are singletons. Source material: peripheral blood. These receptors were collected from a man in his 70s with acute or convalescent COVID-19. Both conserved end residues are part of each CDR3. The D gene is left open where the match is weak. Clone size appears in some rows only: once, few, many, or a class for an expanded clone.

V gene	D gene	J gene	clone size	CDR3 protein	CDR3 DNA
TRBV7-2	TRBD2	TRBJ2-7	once	CASSLGLAESYEQYF	TGTGCCAGCAGCTTAGGCCTAGCGGAATCCTACGAGCAGTACTTC
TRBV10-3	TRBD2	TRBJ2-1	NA	CAISEGPLAARPSEQFF	TGTGCCATCAGTGAAGGGCCACTAGCGGCCCGCCCGAGTGAGCAGTTCTTC
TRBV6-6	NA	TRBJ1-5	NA	CASGRPNQPQHF	TGTGCCAGCGGGCGTCCGAATCAGCCCCAGCATTTT
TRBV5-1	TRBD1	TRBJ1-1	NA	CASSTGGTGTEAFF	TGCGCCAGCAGCACAGGGGGTACGGGCACTGAAGCTTTCTTT
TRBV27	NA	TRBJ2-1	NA	CASSTNTLLNEQFF	TGTGCCAGCAGTACAAACACGCTTCTTAATGAGCAGTTCTTC
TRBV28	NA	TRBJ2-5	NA	CATRASGSQETQYF	TGTGCCACCCGCGCGTCCGGGTCGCAAGAGACCCAGTACTTC
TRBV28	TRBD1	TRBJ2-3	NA	CASSLDRETDTQYF	TGTGCCAGCAGTTTGGACAGGGAAACAGATACGCAGTATTTT
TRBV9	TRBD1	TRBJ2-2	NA	CASSTDRGGAGELFF	TGTGCCAGCAGCACCGACAGGGGTGGCGCCGGGGAGCTGTTTTTT
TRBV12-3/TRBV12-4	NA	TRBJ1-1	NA	CASSFTRNTEAFF	TGTGCCAGCAGTTTTACTCGGAACACTGAAGCTTTCTTT
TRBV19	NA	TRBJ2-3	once	CATNPGAGRSTDTQYF	TGTGCCACCAACCCCGGTGCGGGTAGGAGCACAGATACGCAGTATTTT
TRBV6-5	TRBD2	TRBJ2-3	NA	CASSPGLATDTQYF	TGTGCCAGCAGTCCGGGACTAGCAACAGATACGCAGTATTTT
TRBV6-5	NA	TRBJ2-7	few	CASSFLYEQYF	TGTGCCAGCAGTTTTCTCTACGAGCAGTACTTC
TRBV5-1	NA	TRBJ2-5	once	CASSFGLARETQYF	TGCGCCAGCAGCTTCGGGCTAGCCCGGGAGACCCAGTACTTC
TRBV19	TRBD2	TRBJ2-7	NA	CASSTIGGVSHEQYF	TGTGCCAGTAGCACAATCGGGGGGGTATCCCACGAGCAGTACTTC
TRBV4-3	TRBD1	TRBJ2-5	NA	CASSQVYRDRGSGTQYF	TGCGCCAGCAGCCAAGTTTACCGGGACAGGGGTTCGGGGACCCAGTACTTC